A selection of T cell receptor beta chains follows, all from one sample in a study of cytomegalovirus exposure and HLA in healthy donors. The protocol was immunoSEQ multiplex PCR, while the TCRdb copy is restricted to in-frame clones and leaves out a portion. Altogether 87,000 or so clones are present, 6.5% to 8% being singletons, with the ten largest covering roughly 2%. Specimen: PBMCs. The receptor source for this set is a man aged 50 to 60 in good health and CMV-seronegative. Both conserved end residues are part of each CDR3. A D gene is named only where the DNA matches it firmly.

-	TRBV19	TRBJ1-1	CATQRAVGRVGGPNIEAFF
TRBD1	TRBV5-4	TRBJ1-1	CASSLGGQGAGSTEAFF
-	TRBV18	TRBJ2-1	CASSPLGGDNEQFF
TRBD2	TRBV14	TRBJ2-5	CASSQFKLAASLETQYF
-	TRBV10-2	TRBJ2-7	CASSAAGSPLMGEQYF
TRBD1	TRBV6-1	TRBJ2-5	CASSVPSPGTAKAETQYF
-	TRBV6-1	TRBJ1-4	CASSEQGSTNEKLFF
TRBD1	TRBV6-6	TRBJ2-7	CASSTRRGQAYEQYF
TRBD1	TRBV27	TRBJ2-7	CASRGQINSYEQYF
-	TRBV6-6	TRBJ2-1	CASSSPGRTKLNEQFF
-	TRBV11-3	TRBJ2-7	CASSLLAGGEQYF
-	TRBV18	TRBJ1-5	CASSPGAHSNQPQHF
-	TRBV14	TRBJ2-1	CASSHDNNEQFF
-	TRBV2	TRBJ1-2	CASSDFGDNYGYTF
TRBD2	TRBV11-2	TRBJ2-1	CASSQRAGGMYEQFF
TRBD1	TRBV5-6	TRBJ2-5	CASSFGTGMETQYF
-	TRBV7-2	TRBJ2-7	CASSLAASDRYEQYF
TRBD1	TRBV28	TRBJ1-5	CASSRGGTALLQPQHF
TRBD1	TRBV2	TRBJ2-7	CASSTGTGGYEQYF
TRBD1	TRBV5-4	TRBJ1-2	CASSLGTGSNYGYTF
-	TRBV11-2	TRBJ1-2	CASILGGLNYGYTF
TRBD1	TRBV2	-	CASSRDSDYEQYF
TRBD2	TRBV2	TRBJ2-3	CASSEALRLAGRTDTQYF
-	TRBV29-1	TRBJ1-5	CSGGARTGPDQPQHF
-	TRBV6-5	TRBJ1-6	CASASTIVSPLHF
-	TRBV5-1	TRBJ1-2	CASSSQGGGYGYTF
TRBD2	TRBV14	TRBJ2-7	CASSAGLAGWYEQYF
TRBD2	TRBV7-3	TRBJ2-3	CARGGADTQYF
TRBD2	TRBV5-1	TRBJ2-1	CASTSHTSGSNNEQFF
TRBD1	TRBV5-1	-	CASRPGQPSSYEQYF
TRBD1	TRBV2	TRBJ2-7	CASSGQGYEQYF
-	TRBV6-5	TRBJ1-5	CASSYAGGGSNQPQHF
-	TRBV10-3	TRBJ2-7	CAISEGATYEQYF
TRBD1	TRBV5-1	TRBJ1-4	CASSLGQGEKLFF
-	TRBV7-9	TRBJ2-2	CASSPYTGELFF
TRBD2	TRBV28	TRBJ2-7	CASSPGGAAYEQYF
TRBD1	TRBV6-1	TRBJ2-3	CASLGGPDTQYF
TRBD2	TRBV19	TRBJ2-7	CASSVSGSHTYEQYF
-	TRBV7-2	TRBJ1-2	CASSLDGSNYGGYTF
-	TRBV4-2	TRBJ2-7	CASSQDPAGLGEQYF
-	TRBV2	TRBJ1-5	CASRGIGSDQPQHF
TRBD2	TRBV7-2	TRBJ2-1	CASSLAPPGLAVEQFF
TRBD1	TRBV4-3	TRBJ2-7	CASSQDRQAGTGYEQYF
TRBD1	TRBV5-4	TRBJ2-6	CASSPGTGGSGANVLTF
TRBD2	TRBV5-1	TRBJ2-1	CASSWGLAGDNEQFF
TRBD2	TRBV7-2	TRBJ2-5	CASSSLGTSWQETQYF
-	TRBV6-4	TRBJ2-3	CASSDSPAGGHTQYF
-	TRBV5-6	TRBJ1-6	CASSLAGPGLEPLHF
-	TRBV9	TRBJ1-4	CASSVGGGTLNEKLFF
-	TRBV10-2	TRBJ1-6	CASRAGAANNSPLHF